What follows describes a single T cell receptor beta chain. The antigen remains unidentified. The sample originates from a study of T cell responses to AZD1222 COVID-19 vaccine. Study in general: Second doses that came at about 4 or about 12 weeks were put together. Study-level results: Baseline seropositives among AZD1222 recipients totaled only six.

The assay was immunoSEQ multiplex PCR, and TCRdb's table has in-frame clones only and misses some. This sample carries roughly 140,000 clones, roughly 89% of them seen once, and the ten largest clones take over 1.5%. The clonotype originates from an adult in good health. The specimen was peripheral blood, collected on day 0 of AZD1222 vaccination.

Here the CDR3 reads CATWTGGGSNEKLFF. CDR3 nucleotide sequence: TGTGCCACCTGGACAGGGGGCGGCTCTAATGAAAAACTGTTTTTT. This chain links TRBV2 with TRBJ1-4, with 11 bases identical to TRBD1. Germline CDR1 is SNHLY and CDR2 is FYNNEI. The V segment lost 10 bases and the J segment 3 bases; nucleotides outside the gene matches: 7. The CDR3 length is 15 residues.